Below are 18 T cell receptor beta chains sequenced from a single sample in a study of blood T cell repertoires in COVID-19. The assay was immunoSEQ multiplex PCR, and TCRdb's table has in-frame clones only and misses some. The data show 150,000 or so clones, around nine tenths seen once. Sequenced material: peripheral blood. These receptor sequences come from a human donor in a cohort sampled during active COVID-19.

This rearrangement joins TRBV20-1 to TRBJ2-5; D unresolved. The CDR3 runs 11 residues. Germline CDR1 reads DFQATT; CDR2 reads SNEGSKA (reference sequence). V was cut by 6 bases and J by 1 base, with 6 bases left in between. CDR3: CSASFQETQYF. In DNA, the CDR3 is TGCAGTGCAAGCTTCCAAGAGACCCAGTACTTC.

This clone has only a few counts. This chain links TRBV11-2 with TRBJ1-4, with D possibly TRBD1 on 6 matching bases. V was pared by 4 bases and J by 11 bases, with 14 bases between. The CDR3 sequence is 13 residues long. Germline lookup yields CDR1 SGHAT and CDR2 FQNNGV. The CDR3 spells CASSSSNRDKLFF. Here the CDR3 DNA reads TGTGCCAGCAGCTCGTCTAACAGGGATAAACTGTTTTTT.

The chain links TRBV21-1 to TRBJ2-7; the DNA was not compared with TRBD2, the D call given in the table. TRBV21-1 is a known pseudogene. This CDR3 comprises 17 residues. The CDR3 DNA reads TGTGCCAGCAGCAAAGCATCGGGGCTAGCGGGCGCCTACGAGCAGTACTTC. It codes for CASSKASGLAGAYEQYF.

The chain joins TRBV28 to TRBJ2-4, with D possibly TRBD2 on 6 matching bases. Germline CDR1 and CDR2: MDHEN and SYDVKM. This CDR3 is built from 16 residues. V was shortened by 5 bases and J by 0 bases, with 14 bases between the two germline ends. DNA for the CDR3: TGTGCCAGCAGTGGGGGAGGTGGAATAGCCAAAAACATTCAGTACTTC. Residues: CASSGGGGIAKNIQYF.

V is TRBV3-1 (or the pseudogene TRBV3-2) and J is TRBJ2-2, with TRBD2 as a possible D gene (6 bases). The CDR3 is made up of 14 amino acids. Germline CDR1 is LGHDT and CDR2 is YNNKEL (reference sequence). V was cut by 2 bases and J by 8 bases, with 12 bases left in between. CDR3 in amino acids: CASSQRGGTGELFF. DNA of the CDR3: TGTGCCAGCAGCCAAAGGGGCGGGACGGGGGAGCTGTTTTTT.

The chain has TRBV9 and TRBJ2-7, with D maybe TRBD2 (6 bases). CDR1 is SGDLS and CDR2 is YYNGEE in the germline V gene. Between the trimmed V and J ends, which lost 4 bases and 3 bases, there was a span of 14 bases. This CDR3 has 14 amino acids. CDR3 amino acids: CASSPRDWGYEQYF. DNA of the CDR3: TGTGCCAGCAGCCCTCGGGACTGGGGCTACGAGCAGTACTTC.

This clone was recorded only once. This chain links TRBV24-1 with TRBJ2-1; D not certain. The CDR3 totals 12 residues. Germline V gene sequence: CDR1 KGHDR, CDR2 SFDVKD. With 1 base removed from V and 6 bases from J, the gap between germline ends came to 3 bases. The chain's CDR3 is CATSDFGNEQFF. CDR3 coding DNA: TGTGCCACCAGTGATTTCGGCAATGAGCAGTTCTTC.

The CDR3 protein is CASSLRGGPYEQYF. As DNA, the CDR3 is TGTGCCAGCAGTTTGAGAGGGGGCCCCTACGAGCAGTACTTC. This chain uses TRBV27 with TRBJ2-7; 7 nucleotides match TRBD1. The CDR3 is made up of 14 amino acids. V gave up 3 bases and J gave up 2 bases; unmatched junction bases: 4. CDR1 MNHEY and CDR2 SMNVEV come from the germline V gene (reference sequence).

The chain combines TRBV19 with TRBJ1-5; 9 bases agree with TRBD1. CDR1 and CDR2 from the germline V gene are LNHDA and SQIVND (reference sequence). CDR3 length: 15 amino acids. The J segment lost 5 bases and the V segment lost 4 bases, leaving 6 bases of the junction unmatched. The CDR3 DNA reads TGTGCCAGTAGTAGGGACCGACAGGGGGATCAGCCCCAGCATTTT. Amino acids: CASSRDRQGDQPQHF.

The chain is built from TRBV6-5 and TRBJ2-5; a possible D gene is TRBD1 (5 bases). V lost 5 bases and J lost 5, with 12 bases in between. The CDR3 is made up of 13 amino acids. CDR1 and CDR2 (germline): MNHEY, SVGAGI. CDR3 amino acids: CASSLQGRETQYF. The CDR3 DNA reads as TGTGCCAGCAGTCTGCAGGGTCGGGAGACCCAGTACTTC.

The V and J genes are TRBV27 and TRBJ1-2, with a possible D match to TRBD1 (5 bases). The CDR3 length is 14 residues. V lost 5 bases and J 7 bases, leaving 17 bases between the germline ends. Germline CDR1 MNHEY, CDR2 SMNVEV (reference sequence). The CDR3 loop is CASSPGLLGGGYTF. As DNA, the CDR3 is TGTGCCAGCAGTCCGGGCCTCCTGGGGGGTGGCTACACCTTC.

This chain connects TRBV6-6 to TRBJ2-5; 10 positions agree with TRBD1. The ends lost 5 bases at V and 2 bases at J; junction bases unmatched: 5. The germline CDR1 and CDR2 sequences are MNHNY and SVGAGI (reference sequence). This CDR3 contains 15 residues. The CDR3 DNA reads as TGTGCCAGCAGTGACCGGGACAGGGGACAAGAGACCCAGTACTTC. It translates to CASSDRDRGQETQYF.

The V and J genes are TRBV5-6 and TRBJ2-7; D gene unclear. This CDR3 spans 14 amino acids. CDR1 and CDR2 from the germline V gene are SGHDT and YYEEEE. Trimming took 4 bases from V and 2 from J, leaving 13 bases between them. CDR3 sequence: CASSDQSLTYEQYF. CDR3 in DNA: TGTGCCAGCAGCGATCAGTCCTTAACCTACGAGCAGTACTTC.

The rearrangement uses TRBV30 and TRBJ1-1, with 8 positions matching TRBD1. CDR1 is GTSNPN, CDR2 SVGIG, per germline (reference sequence). This CDR3 contains 14 residues. V shed 0 bases, J shed 5 bases, and the junction held 5 bases outside the gene matches. The CDR3: CAWSVGQGGTEAFF. The CDR3 region has the DNA TGTGCCTGGAGTGTAGGACAGGGTGGGACTGAAGCTTTCTTT.

The table lists this clone with a count of one. This chain connects TRBV19 to TRBJ2-7; perhaps TRBD2 as D (6 bases). The germline V gene encodes CDR1 LNHDA and CDR2 SQIVND (reference sequence). This CDR3 has 14 amino acids. V was shortened by 6 bases and J by 7 bases, with 19 bases between the two germline ends. CDR3 region: CASSGGLSSFEQYF. In nucleotides, the CDR3 is TGTGCCAGTAGCGGGGGACTCAGTAGTTTTGAGCAGTACTTC.

This chain joins TRBV4-3 and TRBJ1-2, with 8 bases aligning to TRBD1. The CDR3 loop spans 15 amino acids. CDR1 LGHNA and CDR2 YSLEER come from the germline V gene. Trimming took 0 bases from V and 4 from J; bases not matched to a gene: 4. The CDR3 is CASSQEAGGGYGYTF. The CDR3 DNA reads as TGCGCCAGCAGCCAAGAAGCAGGGGGCGGCTATGGCTACACCTTC.

V gene TRBV12-5 combines with J gene TRBJ1-1; TRBD1 might be the D (5 bases). CDR3 length equals 12 residues. The V end lost 5 bases, the J end lost 6 bases, and 10 bases lay between the germline ends. CDR1 and CDR2 (germline): LGHNT, FRNRAP. The CDR3 loop reads CASGIGGAEAFF. The DNA for the CDR3 is TGTGCTAGTGGTATCGGAGGGGCTGAAGCTTTCTTT.

The CDR3 DNA reads as TGTGCCAGTACCCATACCGGGGCGGGGAGCAATTCACCCCTCCACTTT. This codes for CASTHTGAGSNSPLHF. This chain uses TRBV19 with TRBJ1-6; D may be TRBD1 (5 bases). Germline CDR1 is LNHDA and CDR2 is SQIVND (reference sequence). The CDR3 is 16 amino acids. Trimming shortened V by 7 bases and J by 7 bases, and 20 bases separated the two germline ends.